These 29 T cell receptor beta chains were all obtained from the same sample, sequenced in a study of CD8+ T cells in alopecia areata. RNA extraction was followed by reverse transcription into cDNA, which acted as the sequencing template. The data were produced by immunoSEQ multiplex PCR, yet TCRdb's version contains in-frame clones alone and is incomplete. The data hold more than 95,000 clones, with around 45% observed a single time. Sequenced material: CD4+ T cells sorted from blood. Receptor source: a human donor with alopecia areata.

This clone was counted between two and nine times. This rearrangement joins TRBV15 to TRBJ2-6; 7 nucleotides match TRBD2. V shed 0 bases, J shed 11 bases, and the junction held 16 bases outside the gene matches. CDR1 LNHNV and CDR2 YYDKDF come from the germline V gene (reference sequence). The CDR3 is 18 residues long. The CDR3 loop reads CATSRDIGGGRGSDVLTF. The CDR3 DNA reads as TGTGCCACCAGCAGAGATATCGGCGGTGGGCGGGGGAGTGACGTCCTGACTTTC.

The gene calls are TRBV29-1 and TRBJ1-5; D gene ambiguous. CDR1 and CDR2 (germline): SQVTM, ANQGSEA. The CDR3 has 13 residues. The V gene lost 6 bases and the J gene lost 7 bases, with 16 bases spanning the gap. The CDR3 region is CSVQDGFEQPQHF. CDR3 nucleotides: TGCAGCGTCCAAGACGGGTTTGAACAGCCCCAGCATTTT.

The chain combines TRBV15 with TRBJ2-7; 11 bases fit TRBD2. The germline CDR1 and CDR2 sequences are LNHNV and YYDKDF (reference sequence). Trimming at V came to 1 base and at J to 5 bases, leaving 7 bases not matched to a gene. The CDR3 is 16 residues long. CDR3 DNA sequence: TGTGCCACCAGCAGAGGCCCCACTAGCGGGAGACACGAGCAGTACTTC. Amino acids: CATSRGPTSGRHEQYF.

The chain is built from TRBV11-2 and TRBJ2-7; 9 bases match TRBD1. Germline assignment: CDR1 SGHAT and CDR2 FQNNGV. V lost 1 base to trimming and J lost 6 bases; unmatched junction nucleotides: 4. This CDR3 has 14 residues. The CDR3 loop is CASSLGDRVREQYF. In DNA, the CDR3 is TGTGCCAGCAGCTTAGGGGACAGGGTTCGCGAGCAGTACTTC. The full variable domain, in which reference TRBV11-2 and TRBJ2-7 provide the parts outside the CDR3, is EAGVAQSPRYKIIEKRQSVAFWCNPISGHATLYWYQQILGQGPKLLIQFQNNGVVDDSQLPKDRFSAERLKGVDSTLKIQPAKLEDSAVYLCASSLGDRVREQYFGPGTRLTVT.

The genes are TRBV9 and TRBJ1-1, with D maybe TRBD1 (6 bases). V gave up 4 bases and J gave up 0 bases, with 13 bases separating them. Germline CDR1 and CDR2: SGDLS and YYNGEE. The CDR3 has 15 residues. As DNA, the CDR3 is TGTGCCAGCAGCAACAGGGACACCCTGAACACTGAAGCTTTCTTT. Translation gives CASSNRDTLNTEAFF.

This chain connects TRBV27 to TRBJ2-5; 10 bases are shared with TRBD2. The CDR3 covers 13 residues. V trimming: 6 bases; J trimming: 3 bases; junction bases outside the gene matches: 1. Germline V lookup: CDR1 MNHEY, CDR2 SMNVEV (reference sequence). The CDR3 region has the DNA TGTGCCAGCAGAACTAGCGGGGAAGAGACCCAGTACTTC. Translation: CASRTSGEETQYF.

V gene TRBV2 combines with J gene TRBJ2-5; TRBD1 matches 7 bases. The CDR3 is 15 residues long. V gave up 8 bases and J gave up 3 bases; unmatched junction bases: 12. CDR1 SNHLY and CDR2 FYNNEI come from the germline V gene. The CDR3 coding sequence is TGTGCCAGCGCCACGGGTCAGACAGGGAAAGAGACCCAGTACTTC. Its translation: CASATGQTGKETQYF.

The chain recombines TRBV19 with TRBJ2-7, with D possibly being TRBD1 or TRBD2 (5 bases each). Trimming pared 4 bases from V and 7 bases from J, leaving 17 bases between. The CDR3 extends over 14 amino acids. Germline loops: CDR1 LNHDA, CDR2 SQIVND (reference sequence). Here the CDR3 DNA reads TGTGCCAGTAGTACTCCCGGGACCCCACCAGAGCAGTACTTC. This gives the protein CASSTPGTPPEQYF.

The genes are TRBV5-1 and TRBJ1-1, with 9 bases fitting TRBD1. Germline V gene lookup returns CDR1 SGHRS and CDR2 YFSETQ. The CDR3 loop spans 16 amino acids. V lost 4 bases, J lost 7 bases, and 14 bases stayed unmatched. The DNA for the CDR3 is TGCGCCAGCAGCGCACACCGGGACAGGGCCCGAGATGAAGCTTTCTTT. Protein: CASSAHRDRARDEAFF.

In its sample, this clone was seen many times. This chain connects TRBV7-2 to TRBJ2-3; no definite D call. This CDR3 comprises 12 residues. V lost 2 bases, J lost 4 bases, and 4 bases lay in between. Per the germline V gene, CDR1 is SGHTA and CDR2 is FQGNSA. The CDR3 bases are TGTGCCAGCAGCTTAAGCGCAGATACGCAGTATTTT. Translation gives CASSLSADTQYF.

The rearrangement uses TRBV2 and TRBJ2-5; the D gene is possibly TRBD1 (5 bases). The germline gives CDR1 SNHLY, CDR2 FYNNEI. This CDR3 is 13 amino acids long. V lost 11 bases and J lost 2, with 15 bases in between. DNA for the CDR3: TGTGCCTGTCACCAGGGTTTGCAAGAGACCCAGTACTTC. Amino acids: CACHQGLQETQYF.

This clone was picked up a small number of times. The chain is built from TRBV28 and TRBJ2-1; D might be TRBD2 (5 bases). This CDR3 contains 14 residues. The V end lost 4 bases, the J end lost 6 bases, and 13 bases lay between the germline ends. The germline gives CDR1 MDHEN, CDR2 SYDVKM. In DNA, the CDR3 is TGTGCCAGCAGTTCCATCGGGATCGGCAATGAGCAGTTCTTC. It encodes CASSSIGIGNEQFF. The complete variable domain, with remaining parts taken from reference TRBV28 and TRBJ2-1, reads DVKVTQSSRYLVKRTGEKVFLECVQDMDHENMFWYRQDPGLGLRLIYFSYDVKMKEKGDIPEGYSVSREKKERFSLILESASTNQTSMYLCASSSIGIGNEQFFGPGTRLTVL.

This chain links TRBV30 with TRBJ1-6, with 7 bases fitting TRBD1. Germline CDR1 GTSNPN, CDR2 SVGIG (reference sequence). Trimming removed 3 bases from V and 10 bases from J; junction bases left unmatched: 12. This CDR3 contains 15 residues. The DNA of the CDR3 is TGTGCCTGGAGGGGCCTGACAGGGCGGTCCTCACCCCTCCACTTT. Translation: CAWRGLTGRSSPLHF.

V usage is TRBV23-1 and J usage is TRBJ2-5; D may match TRBD1 or TRBD2 (5 bases each). TRBV23-1 is classed as an ORF, of uncertain function. This CDR3 spans 13 amino acids. The V end lost 6 bases, the J end lost 1 base, and 9 bases lay between the germline ends. CDR3 region: CASRAGTQETQYF. The CDR3 DNA follows: TGCGCCAGCAGGGCAGGGACCCAAGAGACCCAGTACTTC.

This clone was found a few times. V usage is TRBV28 and J usage is TRBJ2-3, with 10 bases matching TRBD2. CDR1 and CDR2 (germline): MDHEN, SYDVKM. The trim removed 9 bases at V and 0 bases at J, leaving 3 bases unmatched. This CDR3 is built from 14 residues. This CDR3 reads CASMTSGSTDTQYF. CDR3 DNA: TGTGCCAGTATGACTAGCGGGAGCACAGATACGCAGTATTTT.

J is TRBJ2-5 and V is TRBV5-6; the match to TRBD1 covers 7 bases. The CDR3 covers 15 residues. The V gene's germline CDR1 is SGHDT and CDR2 YYEEEE. Trimming at V came to 1 base and at J to 4 bases, leaving 7 bases not matched to a gene. The CDR3 region has the DNA TGTGCCAGCAGCTTGATAACAGGGGTTGGAGAGACCCAGTACTTC. Translation gives CASSLITGVGETQYF. The full variable domain, in which reference TRBV5-6 and TRBJ2-5 provide the parts outside the CDR3, is DAGVTQSPTHLIKTRGQQVTLRCSPKSGHDTVSWYQQALGQGPQFIFQYYEEEERQRGNFPDRFSGHQFPNYSSELNVNALLLGDSALYLCASSLITGVGETQYFGPGTRLLVL.

The rearrangement joins TRBV29-1 to TRBJ2-7; 7 nucleotides align to TRBD2. The V gene end was trimmed by 4 bases and the J gene end by 2 bases; junction bases not matched to a gene: 8. Germline V lookup: CDR1 SQVTM, CDR2 ANQGSEA. The CDR3 runs 14 residues. CDR3 nucleotides: TGCAGCGTTGGGTCTTTAGCGGGTCCCTACGAGCAGTACTTC. Translation: CSVGSLAGPYEQYF.

The chain joins TRBV7-8 to TRBJ1-2; D gene uncertain. Trimming shortened V by 4 bases and J by 0 bases, and 12 bases separated the two germline ends. This CDR3 comprises 15 residues. Per the germline V gene, CDR1 is SGHVS and CDR2 is FQNEAQ. The CDR3 DNA reads as TGTGCCAGCAGCTCCCGACGCCTAGCTAACTATGGCTACACCTTC. Its translation: CASSSRRLANYGYTF.

This clone was recorded a few times. The chain carries TRBV5-1 and TRBJ1-1; D is possibly TRBD1 (5 bases). The germline CDR1 and CDR2 sequences are SGHRS and YFSETQ. The CDR3 length is 15 residues. The V and J ends lost 0 bases and 5 bases respectively, with 14 bases between them. The CDR3 protein is CASSLAGIAGTEAFF. In DNA form, the CDR3 reads TGCGCCAGCAGCTTGGCGGGAATTGCAGGGACTGAAGCTTTCTTT.

The V gene is TRBV29-1, the J gene TRBJ1-1; possibly TRBD1 for D (5 bases). With 4 bases removed from V and 1 base from J, the gap between germline ends came to 13 bases. Germline lookup yields CDR1 SQVTM and CDR2 ANQGSEA. The CDR3 loop spans 14 amino acids. The CDR3 region has the DNA TGCAGCGTTGTCGGGGGGGTTCCGAACACTGAAGCTTTCTTT. Protein sequence: CSVVGGVPNTEAFF.

A few counts support this clone. V gene TRBV28 combines with J gene TRBJ1-2; 10 bases align to TRBD1. The CDR3 has 18 amino acids. Germline V gene data show CDR1 as MDHEN and CDR2 as SYDVKM. With 6 bases clipped from V and 4 bases from J, the junction kept 17 bases outside the gene matches. CDR3 amino acids: CASSPGPNPGQGRYGYTF. The CDR3 DNA is TGTGCCAGCAGCCCAGGCCCAAACCCGGGACAGGGGCGCTATGGCTACACCTTC.

The rearrangement links TRBV30 to TRBJ2-3, with D hard to call. Germline V CDR1 and CDR2: GTSNPN, SVGIG (reference sequence). V was shortened by 2 bases and J by 8 bases, with 8 bases between the two germline ends. The CDR3 totals 11 residues. The CDR3: CAWSRASTQYF. CDR3 nucleotide sequence: TGTGCCTGGAGTCGGGCGAGTACGCAGTATTTT.

This clone was observed a few times. CDR3 bases: TGCGCCAGCAGCCAGGGGACAGGGGGCCGCACTGAGCAGTTCTTC. It encodes CASSQGTGGRTEQFF. This chain joins TRBV4-1 and TRBJ2-1, with 12 bases matching TRBD1. The CDR3 length is 15 residues. Trimming took 3 bases from V and 9 from J; bases not matched to a gene: 6. The germline gives CDR1 MGHRA, CDR2 YSYEKL.

This chain links TRBV5-1 with TRBJ2-3, with 8 bases identical to TRBD2. The J segment lost 4 bases and the V segment lost 9 bases, leaving 13 bases of the junction unmatched. This CDR3 has 15 residues. CDR1 and CDR2 from the germline V gene are SGHRS and YFSETQ. Written as DNA, the CDR3 is TGCGCCACCCGACTTCTGCGGGGGGCGTCAGATACGCAGTATTTT. Translating gives CATRLLRGASDTQYF. Full variable domain (remainder filled in from reference TRBV5-1 and TRBJ2-3): KAGVTQTPRYLIKTRGQQVTLSCSPISGHRSVSWYQQTPGQGLQFLFEYFSETQRNKGNFPGRFSGRQFSNSRSEMNVSTLELGDSALYLCATRLLRGASDTQYFGPGTRLTVL.

A few counts support this clone. The chain couples TRBV6-5 to TRBJ2-3; D is perhaps TRBD2 (6 bases). Germline V lookup: CDR1 MNHEY, CDR2 SVGAGI. The CDR3 spans 15 residues. V was cut by 2 bases and J by 2 bases, with 11 bases left in between. The CDR3 is CASSYGGIVTDTQYF. The DNA for the CDR3 is TGTGCCAGCAGTTACGGGGGGATAGTCACAGATACGCAGTATTTT.

This clone has only a few counts. V is TRBV7-2 and J is TRBJ2-7; TRBD1 might be the D (6 bases). Trimming shortened V by 2 bases and J by 3 bases, and 14 bases separated the two germline ends. Per the germline V gene, CDR1 is SGHTA and CDR2 is FQGNSA. This CDR3 is built from 15 residues. The CDR3 here is CASSLSADSRYEQYF. The CDR3, as DNA: TGTGCCAGCAGCTTATCCGCGGACAGCCGCTACGAGCAGTACTTC.

This clone occurred a few times. This chain joins TRBV5-1 and TRBJ2-7; TRBD1 matches at 9 bases. Germline CDR1 and CDR2: SGHRS and YFSETQ. The CDR3 sequence is 14 residues long. J lost 2 bases, V lost 4 bases, and 4 bases had no gene match. The CDR3 region is CASSKDRGPYEQYF. CDR3 bases: TGCGCCAGCAGCAAGGACAGGGGTCCCTACGAGCAGTACTTC.

This clone appeared a few times. The V gene is TRBV29-1, the J gene TRBJ1-2, with 9 bases identical to TRBD1. J lost 7 bases, V lost 6 bases, and 12 bases had no gene match. This CDR3 is built from 14 residues. Germline loops: CDR1 SQVTM, CDR2 ANQGSEA. CDR3 bases: TGCAGCGTCGAGCCGGGACAGGGTGTGAGTGGCTACACCTTC. It specifies CSVEPGQGVSGYTF.

The chain couples TRBV7-9 to TRBJ2-7, with 8 bases that match TRBD1. This CDR3 comprises 16 residues. Germline CDR1 is SEHNR and CDR2 is FQNEAQ (reference sequence). V lost 5 bases, J lost 4 bases, and 13 bases stayed unmatched. The CDR3 loop reads CASSPKVQGATYEQYF. The DNA for the CDR3 is TGTGCCAGCAGCCCGAAGGTGCAGGGGGCTACGTACGAGCAGTACTTC.